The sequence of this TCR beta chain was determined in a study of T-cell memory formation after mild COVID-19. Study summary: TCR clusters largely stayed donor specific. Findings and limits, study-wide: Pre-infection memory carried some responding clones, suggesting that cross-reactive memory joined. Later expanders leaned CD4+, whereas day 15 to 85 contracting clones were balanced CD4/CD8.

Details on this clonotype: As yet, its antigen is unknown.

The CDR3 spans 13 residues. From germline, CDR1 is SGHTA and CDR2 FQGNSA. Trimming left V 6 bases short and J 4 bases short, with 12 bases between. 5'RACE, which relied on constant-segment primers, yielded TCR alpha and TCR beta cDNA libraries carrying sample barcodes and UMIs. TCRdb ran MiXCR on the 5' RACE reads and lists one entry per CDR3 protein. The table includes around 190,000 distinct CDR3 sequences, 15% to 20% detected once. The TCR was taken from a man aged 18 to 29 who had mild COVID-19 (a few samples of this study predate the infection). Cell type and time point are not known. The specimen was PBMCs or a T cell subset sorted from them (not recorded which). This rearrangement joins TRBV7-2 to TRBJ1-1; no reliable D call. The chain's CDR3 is CASRWTALTEAFF. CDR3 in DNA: TGTGCCAGCAGATGGACGGCTCTCACTGAAGCTTTCTTT.